This entry lists 15 T cell receptor beta chains sequenced from one sample in a study of blood T cells in healthy people across ages. Primed by a sample-barcoded 5' primer and a J-beta primer mix, a second PCR proceeded for 7 to 11 cycles. TCRdb fed the 5' RACE reads into MiXCR, producing one record per CDR3 protein. The sample includes around 670,000 distinct CDR3 sequences, less than 35% seen only once; the top ten take 15% to 18%. Sequencing was done on a sample of blood. The receptors come from a woman of 80 years or more in good health.

This clonotype occurred many times. The chain is built from TRBV7-8 and TRBJ2-7; D ambiguous. Trimming left V 5 bases short and J 2 bases short, with 13 bases between. Germline assignment: CDR1 SGHVS and CDR2 FQNEAQ. The CDR3 loop spans 14 amino acids. CDR3 coding DNA: TGTGCCAGCAGCCCCTCTAGTGCCGCCTACGAGCAGTACTTC. Protein: CASSPSSAAYEQYF.

This clonotype has ten or more counts. Relative to the germline gene, one junction end is altered; a read error may explain this. The V gene is TRBV4-3, the J gene TRBJ1-2; unclear D gene. Looked up from germline, CDR1 is LGHNA and CDR2 is YSLEER. The CDR3 has 14 residues. CDR3 coding DNA: TGCGCCAGCGGCCAAGAATCGGAGGACTATGGCTACACCTTC. It is translated as CASGQESEDYGYTF.

Comments on this clonotype: A much larger clone is a single base away; this may be a read error. V gene TRBV7-2 combines with J gene TRBJ2-7; 10 bases line up with TRBD1. The germline gives CDR1 SGHTA, CDR2 FQGNSA. With V trimmed by 5 bases and J by 7 bases, 23 bases remained unmatched. CDR3 length: 19 amino acids. The chain's CDR3 is CASSTPGQGLGGFSHEQYF. DNA for the CDR3: TGTGCCAGCAGCACCCCGGGACAGGGGCTGGGGGGGTTCTCCCATGAGCAGTACTTC.

The chain uses TRBV5-1 and TRBJ2-7; D may match TRBD1 or TRBD2 (6 bases each). Germline CDR1 SGHRS, CDR2 YFSETQ. The CDR3 runs to 14 residues. V lost 0 bases and J 6 bases, leaving 13 bases between the germline ends. This CDR3 reads CASSLEQGLSEQYF. The CDR3, as DNA: TGCGCCAGCAGCTTGGAACAGGGACTCTCCGAGCAGTACTTC.

The chain is built from TRBV2 and TRBJ2-6; no reliable D call. The V and J ends lost 1 base and 1 base respectively, with 5 bases between them. CDR1 SNHLY and CDR2 FYNNEI come from the germline V gene. This CDR3 is built from 15 residues. The CDR3 protein is CASSEVESGANVLTF. CDR3 sequence (DNA): TGTGCCAGCAGTGAAGTAGAGTCTGGGGCCAACGTCCTGACTTTC. Variable domain in full (rest from reference TRBV2 and TRBJ2-6): EPEVTQTPSHQVTQMGQEVILRCVPISNHLYFYWYRQILGQKVEFLVSFYNNEISEKSEIFDDQFSVERPDGSNFTLKIRSTKLEDSAMYFCASSEVESGANVLTFGAGSRLTVL.

This chain uses TRBV24-1 with TRBJ2-5; 11 bases fit TRBD2. In germline, CDR1 is KGHDR, CDR2 SFDVKD. This CDR3 comprises 16 residues. Trimming at V came to 6 bases and at J to 5 bases, leaving 10 bases not matched to a gene. CDR3 in DNA: TGTGCCACCAGTCAAAGTAGCGGGGGGGTTACGGAGACCCAGTACTTC. This sequence encodes CATSQSSGGVTETQYF.

This clonotype was seen a handful of times. V is TRBV7-2 and J is TRBJ2-4; D remains ambiguous. This CDR3 has 15 amino acids. CDR1 and CDR2 (germline): SGHTA, FQGNSA. V was trimmed by 1 base and J by 5 bases, leaving 12 bases between them. This chain's CDR3 is CASSLGPGSQNIQYF. CDR3 sequence (DNA): TGTGCCAGCAGCTTAGGTCCCGGGTCCCAAAACATTCAGTACTTC.

The table lists this clonotype with many counts. The chain couples TRBV5-1 to TRBJ1-2, with a tentative D call TRBD1 (6 bases). V lost 0 bases to trimming and J lost 8 bases, with 20 bases between them. Germline V gene sequence: CDR1 SGHRS, CDR2 YFSETQ. This CDR3 spans 16 amino acids. In nucleotides, the CDR3 is TGCGCCAGCAGCTTGGCCGGACAGACCCTCACGGGGGGCTACACCTTC. Protein sequence: CASSLAGQTLTGGYTF.

This clonotype showed up many times. The chain employs TRBV12-3 or TRBV12-4 and TRBJ2-3; D not certain. The CDR3 totals 14 residues. Deletions cut 6 bases from V and 3 bases from J, with 13 bases between. For the CDR3, the DNA is TGTGCCAGCAGGCCGTTTGTCGCGACAGATACGCAGTATTTT. Amino acid sequence: CASRPFVATDTQYF.

This clonotype was picked up a small number of times. The rearrangement uses TRBV20-1 and TRBJ1-1; a weak D match, TRBD1 (5 bases). The CDR3 sequence is 13 residues long. V lost 1 base, J lost 4 bases, and 10 bases lay in between. Germline assignment: CDR1 DFQATT and CDR2 SNEGSKA (reference sequence). This CDR3 is CSARGGTFTEAFF. The CDR3 region has the DNA TGCAGTGCTAGAGGGGGGACCTTCACTGAAGCTTTCTTT.

As for this clonotype: An end of the junction differs from the germline gene, which may be a read error. The chain uses TRBV6-2 or TRBV6-3 and TRBJ1-5, with D hard to call. Germline V gives CDR1 MNHEY, CDR2 SVGEGT. This CDR3 has 14 amino acids. The CDR3 DNA sequence: TGTGCCAGCAGTTACTCGGGTGGGTCTCAGACCCAGCATTTT. Translated: CASSYSGGSQTQHF.

This rearrangement joins TRBV20-1 to TRBJ1-1, with D hard to call. Germline values: CDR1 DFQATT, CDR2 SNEGSKA (reference sequence). This CDR3 is built from 8 residues. The CDR3 DNA follows: TGCACCTTGGGTGAAGCTTTCTTT. This gives the protein CTLGEAFF.

This clonotype turned up a few times. Lacking the conserved final phenylalanine or tryptophan, this CDR3 likely reflects a read error. The DNA for the CDR3 is TGTGCCAGCAGCAAAACCGGGACTAGTTACAATGAGCAGTTCGTC. It encodes CASSKTGTSYNEQFV. The V call is TRBV7-3, the J call TRBJ2-1, with TRBD2 matching over 8 bases. This CDR3 is built from 15 residues. CDR1 is SGHTA and CDR2 is FQGTGA in the germline V gene. The V segment lost 5 bases and the J segment 4 bases; nucleotides outside the gene matches: 7.

This clonotype was found many times. The chain links TRBV12-3 or TRBV12-4 to TRBJ2-3; 8 nucleotides match TRBD2. The CDR3 has 15 amino acids. After removal of 4 bases from V and 3 bases from J, the junction contained 6 bases not matched to a gene. The CDR3 here is CASSSASGWTDTQYF. In nucleotides, the CDR3 is TGTGCCAGCAGTTCCGCTAGCGGGTGGACAGATACGCAGTATTTT.

This clonotype was detected many times. This sequence joins TRBV28 and TRBJ2-7, with 14 bases fitting TRBD2. Germline V lookup: CDR1 MDHEN, CDR2 SYDVKM. Trimming took 8 bases from V and 3 from J; bases not matched to a gene: 3. The CDR3 runs to 14 residues. CDR3 bases: TGTGCCAGCGGGACTAGCGGGGGAGGCTACGAGCAGTACTTC. This encodes CASGTSGGGYEQYF. The complete variable domain, with remaining parts taken from reference TRBV28 and TRBJ2-7, reads DVKVTQSSRYLVKRTGEKVFLECVQDMDHENMFWYRQDPGLGLRLIYFSYDVKMKEKGDIPEGYSVSREKKERFSLILESASTNQTSMYLCASGTSGGGYEQYFGPGTRLTVT.